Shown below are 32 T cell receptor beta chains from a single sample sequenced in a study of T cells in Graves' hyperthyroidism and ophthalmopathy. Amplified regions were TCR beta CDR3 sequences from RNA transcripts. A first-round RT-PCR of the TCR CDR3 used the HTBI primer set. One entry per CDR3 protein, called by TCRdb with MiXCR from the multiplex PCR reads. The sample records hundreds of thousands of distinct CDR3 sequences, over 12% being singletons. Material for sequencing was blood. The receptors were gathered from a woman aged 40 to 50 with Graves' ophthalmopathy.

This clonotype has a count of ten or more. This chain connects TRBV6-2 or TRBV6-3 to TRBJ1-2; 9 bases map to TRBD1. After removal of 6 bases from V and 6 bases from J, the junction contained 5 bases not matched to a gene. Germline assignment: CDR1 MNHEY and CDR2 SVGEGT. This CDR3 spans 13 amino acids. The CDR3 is CASRGTGSNGYTF. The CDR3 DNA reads TGTGCCAGCAGAGGGACAGGGAGCAATGGCTACACCTTC.

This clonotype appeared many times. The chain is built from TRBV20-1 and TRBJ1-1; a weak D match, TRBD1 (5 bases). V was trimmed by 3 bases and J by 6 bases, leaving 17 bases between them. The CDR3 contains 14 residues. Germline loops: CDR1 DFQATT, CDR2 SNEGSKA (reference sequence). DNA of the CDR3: TGCAGTGCTAGGGGGACCCCGTCCAGGGCTGAAGCTTTCTTT. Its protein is CSARGTPSRAEAFF.

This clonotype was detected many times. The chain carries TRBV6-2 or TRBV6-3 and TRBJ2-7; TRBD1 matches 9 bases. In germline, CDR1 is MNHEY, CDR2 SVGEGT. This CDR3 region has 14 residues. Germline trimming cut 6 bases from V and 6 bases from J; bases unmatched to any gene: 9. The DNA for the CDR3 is TGTGCCAGCAGGAGGACAGGGGCCGCGGTCGAGCAGTACTTC. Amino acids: CASRRTGAAVEQYF.

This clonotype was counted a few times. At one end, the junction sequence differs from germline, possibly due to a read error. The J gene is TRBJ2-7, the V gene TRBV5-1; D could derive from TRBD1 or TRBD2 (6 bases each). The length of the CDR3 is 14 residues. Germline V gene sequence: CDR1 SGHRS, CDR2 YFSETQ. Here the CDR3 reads CASSQGRDSHEQYF. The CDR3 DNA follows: TGCGCCAGCAGCCAGGGGCGGGACTCCCACGAGCAGTACTTC.

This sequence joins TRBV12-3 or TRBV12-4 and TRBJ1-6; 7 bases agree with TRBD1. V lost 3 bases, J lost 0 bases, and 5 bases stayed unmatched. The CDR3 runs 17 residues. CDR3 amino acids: CASSLTGTSSYNSPLHF. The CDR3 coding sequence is TGTGCCAGCAGTTTGACAGGGACTAGCTCCTATAATTCACCCCTCCACTTT.

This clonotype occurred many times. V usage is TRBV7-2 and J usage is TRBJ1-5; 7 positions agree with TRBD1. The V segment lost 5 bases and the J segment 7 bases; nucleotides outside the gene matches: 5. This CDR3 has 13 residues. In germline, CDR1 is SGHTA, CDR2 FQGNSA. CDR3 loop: CASSQGGGQPQHF. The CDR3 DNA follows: TGTGCCAGCAGCCAGGGGGGTGGCCAGCCCCAGCATTTT.

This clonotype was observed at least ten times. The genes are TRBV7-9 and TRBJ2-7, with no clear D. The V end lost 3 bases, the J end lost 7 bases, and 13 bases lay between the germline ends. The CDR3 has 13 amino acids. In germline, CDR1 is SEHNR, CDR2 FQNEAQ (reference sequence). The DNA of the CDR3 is TGTGCCAGCAGCTTTCCACCCGCACGGGAGCAGTACTTC. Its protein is CASSFPPAREQYF.

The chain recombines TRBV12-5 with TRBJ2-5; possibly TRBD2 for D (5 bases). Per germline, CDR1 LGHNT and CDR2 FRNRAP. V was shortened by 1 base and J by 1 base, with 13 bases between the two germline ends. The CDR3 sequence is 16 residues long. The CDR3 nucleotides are TGTGCTAGTGGTTTGGGGACTTCGGGGAGCCAAGAGACCCAGTACTTC. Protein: CASGLGTSGSQETQYF.

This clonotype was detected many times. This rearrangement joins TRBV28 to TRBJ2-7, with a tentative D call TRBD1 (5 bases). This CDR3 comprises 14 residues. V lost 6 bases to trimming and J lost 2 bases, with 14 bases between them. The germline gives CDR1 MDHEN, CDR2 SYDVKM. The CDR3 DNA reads TGTGCCAGCAGACAAACGACAGCACCCTACGAGCAGTACTTC. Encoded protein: CASRQTTAPYEQYF.

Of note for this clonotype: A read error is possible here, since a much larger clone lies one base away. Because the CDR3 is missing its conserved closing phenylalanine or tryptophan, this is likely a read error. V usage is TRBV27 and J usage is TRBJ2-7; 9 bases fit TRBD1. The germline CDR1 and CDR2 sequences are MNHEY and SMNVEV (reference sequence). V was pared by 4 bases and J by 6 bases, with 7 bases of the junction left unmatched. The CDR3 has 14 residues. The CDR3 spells CASSSGTGWSEQYL. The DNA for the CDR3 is TGTGCCAGCAGTTCCGGGACAGGGTGGTCCGAGCAGTACCTC.

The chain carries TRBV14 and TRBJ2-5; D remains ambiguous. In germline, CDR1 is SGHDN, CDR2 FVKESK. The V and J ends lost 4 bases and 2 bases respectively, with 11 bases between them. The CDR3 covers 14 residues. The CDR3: CASSRSQPQETQYF. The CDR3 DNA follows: TGTGCCAGCAGCCGATCCCAGCCTCAAGAGACCCAGTACTTC.

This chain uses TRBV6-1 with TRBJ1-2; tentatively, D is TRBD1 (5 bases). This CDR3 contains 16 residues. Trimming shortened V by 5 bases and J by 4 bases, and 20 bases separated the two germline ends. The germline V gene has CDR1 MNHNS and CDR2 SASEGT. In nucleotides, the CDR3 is TGTGCCAGCAGTCCTCACCCCCAGGGTTCTCCCTATGGCTACACCTTC. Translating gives CASSPHPQGSPYGYTF.

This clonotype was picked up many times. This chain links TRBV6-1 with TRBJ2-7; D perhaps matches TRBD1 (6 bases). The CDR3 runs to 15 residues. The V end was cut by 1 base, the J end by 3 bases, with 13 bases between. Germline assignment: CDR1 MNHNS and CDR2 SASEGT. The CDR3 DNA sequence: TGTGCCAGCAGTGAAGACCGGACAGCCAACTACGAGCAGTACTTC. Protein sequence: CASSEDRTANYEQYF.

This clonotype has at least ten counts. CDR3 in DNA: TGTGCCAGCAGCCCCGGGACAACCGGTCAAGAGACCCAGTACTTC. Amino acids: CASSPGTTGQETQYF. The chain links TRBV7-9 to TRBJ2-5; D is perhaps TRBD1 (6 bases). The V and J ends lost 5 bases and 2 bases respectively, with 15 bases between them. CDR1 is SEHNR, CDR2 FQNEAQ, per germline (reference sequence). The CDR3 contains 15 residues.

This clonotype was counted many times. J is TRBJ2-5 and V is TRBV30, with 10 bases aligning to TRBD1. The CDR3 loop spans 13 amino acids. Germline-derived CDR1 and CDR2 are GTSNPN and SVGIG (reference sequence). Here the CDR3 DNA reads TGTGCGATTACCGGGACAGGGGACGAGACCCAGTACTTC. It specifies CAITGTGDETQYF.

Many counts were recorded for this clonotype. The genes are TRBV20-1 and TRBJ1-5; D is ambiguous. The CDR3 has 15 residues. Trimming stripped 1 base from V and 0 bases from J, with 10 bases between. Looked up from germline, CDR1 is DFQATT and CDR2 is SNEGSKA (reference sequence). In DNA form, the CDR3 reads TGCAGTGCTAGAGCTCCATGGGGTAGCAATCAGCCCCAGCATTTT. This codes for CSARAPWGSNQPQHF.

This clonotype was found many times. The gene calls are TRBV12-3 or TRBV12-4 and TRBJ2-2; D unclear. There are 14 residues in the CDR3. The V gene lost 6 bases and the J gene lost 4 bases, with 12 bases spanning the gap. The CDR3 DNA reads TGTGCCAGCAGGCTCAGCTGGGGCACCGGGGAGCTGTTTTTT. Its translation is CASRLSWGTGELFF.

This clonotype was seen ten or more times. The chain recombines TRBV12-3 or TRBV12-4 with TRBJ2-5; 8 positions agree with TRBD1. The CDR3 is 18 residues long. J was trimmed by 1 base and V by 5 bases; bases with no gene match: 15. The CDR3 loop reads CASSLRQNRGIAQETQYF. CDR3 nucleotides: TGTGCCAGCAGTCTAAGACAGAACAGGGGGATAGCCCAAGAGACCCAGTACTTC.

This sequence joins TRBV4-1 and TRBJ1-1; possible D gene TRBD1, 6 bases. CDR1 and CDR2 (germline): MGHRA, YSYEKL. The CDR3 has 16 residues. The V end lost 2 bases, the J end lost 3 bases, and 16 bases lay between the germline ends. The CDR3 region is CASSQMGGGEDTEAFF. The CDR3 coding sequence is TGCGCCAGCAGCCAAATGGGGGGCGGGGAGGACACTGAAGCTTTCTTT.

CDR3 nucleotide sequence: TGCAGTGCTAGATCCTCTTGGTTACGGTACGAGCAGTACTTC. Translating gives CSARSSWLRYEQYF. The chain is built from TRBV20-1 and TRBJ2-7; unclear D gene. CDR3 length: 14 amino acids. Per germline, CDR1 DFQATT and CDR2 SNEGSKA (reference sequence). Trimming stripped 2 bases from V and 4 bases from J, with 15 bases between.

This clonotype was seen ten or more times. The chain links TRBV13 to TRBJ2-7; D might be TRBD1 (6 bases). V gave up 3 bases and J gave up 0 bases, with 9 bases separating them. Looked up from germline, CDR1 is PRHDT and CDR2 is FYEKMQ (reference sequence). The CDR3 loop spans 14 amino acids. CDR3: CASSFEQGSYEQYF. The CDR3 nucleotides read TGTGCCAGCAGCTTTGAACAGGGCTCCTACGAGCAGTACTTC.

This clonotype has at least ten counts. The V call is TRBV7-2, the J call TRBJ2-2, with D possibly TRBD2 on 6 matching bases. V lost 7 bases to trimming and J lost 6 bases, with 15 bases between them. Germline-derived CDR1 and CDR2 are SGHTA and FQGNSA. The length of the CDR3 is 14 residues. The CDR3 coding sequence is TGTGCCAGCAACCGACTAGGGACCGCCGGGGAGCTGTTTTTT. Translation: CASNRLGTAGELFF.

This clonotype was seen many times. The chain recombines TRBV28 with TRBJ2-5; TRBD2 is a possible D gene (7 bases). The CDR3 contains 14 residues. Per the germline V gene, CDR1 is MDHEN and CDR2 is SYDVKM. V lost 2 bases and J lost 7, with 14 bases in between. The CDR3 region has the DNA TGTGCCAGCAGTTTAGGGGGGGCAGCGGCGACCCAGTACTTC. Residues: CASSLGGAAATQYF. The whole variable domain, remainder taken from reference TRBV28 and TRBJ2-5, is DVKVTQSSRYLVKRTGEKVFLECVQDMDHENMFWYRQDPGLGLRLIYFSYDVKMKEKGDIPEGYSVSREKKERFSLILESASTNQTSMYLCASSLGGAAATQYFGPGTRLLVL.

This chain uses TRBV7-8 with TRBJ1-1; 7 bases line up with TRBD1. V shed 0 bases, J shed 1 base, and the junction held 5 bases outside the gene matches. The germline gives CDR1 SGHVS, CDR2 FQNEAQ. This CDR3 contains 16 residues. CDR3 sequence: CASSLARSGGNTEAFF. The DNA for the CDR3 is TGTGCCAGCAGCTTAGCTCGGTCAGGGGGGAACACTGAAGCTTTCTTT.

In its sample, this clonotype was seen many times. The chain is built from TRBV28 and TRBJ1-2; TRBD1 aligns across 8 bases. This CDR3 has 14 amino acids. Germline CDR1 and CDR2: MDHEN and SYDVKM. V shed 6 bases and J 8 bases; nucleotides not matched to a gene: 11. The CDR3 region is CASRGADRVEGYTF. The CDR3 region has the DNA TGTGCCAGCAGGGGAGCGGACAGGGTAGAAGGCTACACCTTC.

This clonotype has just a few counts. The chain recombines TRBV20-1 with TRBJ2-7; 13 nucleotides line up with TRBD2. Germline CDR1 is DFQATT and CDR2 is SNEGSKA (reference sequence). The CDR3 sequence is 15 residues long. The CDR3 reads CSGGAGTSGAYEQYF. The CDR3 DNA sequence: TGCAGCGGGGGGGCCGGGACTAGCGGGGCCTACGAGCAGTACTTC.

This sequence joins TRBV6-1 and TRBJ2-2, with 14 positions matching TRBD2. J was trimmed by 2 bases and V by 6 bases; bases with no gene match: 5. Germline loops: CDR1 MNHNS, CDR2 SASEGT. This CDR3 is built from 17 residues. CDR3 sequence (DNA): TGTGCCAGCAGAATGGGACTAGCGGGAGTTAACACCGGGGAGCTGTTTTTT. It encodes CASRMGLAGVNTGELFF.

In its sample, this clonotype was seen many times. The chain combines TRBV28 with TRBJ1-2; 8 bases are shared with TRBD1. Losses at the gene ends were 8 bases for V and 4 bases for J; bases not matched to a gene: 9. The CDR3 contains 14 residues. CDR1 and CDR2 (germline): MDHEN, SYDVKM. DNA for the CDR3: TGTGCCAGCGAAGTAGGACAGGGCATCTATGGCTACACCTTC. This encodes CASEVGQGIYGYTF.

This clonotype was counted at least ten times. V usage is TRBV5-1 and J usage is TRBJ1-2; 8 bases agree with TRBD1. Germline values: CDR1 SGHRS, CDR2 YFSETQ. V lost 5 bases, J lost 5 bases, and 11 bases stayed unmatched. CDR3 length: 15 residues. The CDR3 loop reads CASRPGQEFSYGYTF. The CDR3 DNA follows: TGCGCCAGCAGACCGGGACAGGAATTCTCTTATGGCTACACCTTC.

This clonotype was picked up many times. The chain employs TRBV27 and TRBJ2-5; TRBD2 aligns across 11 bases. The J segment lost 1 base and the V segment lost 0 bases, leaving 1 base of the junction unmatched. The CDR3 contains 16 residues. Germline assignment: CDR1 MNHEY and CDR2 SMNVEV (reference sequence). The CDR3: CASSLSTSGSQETQYF. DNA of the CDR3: TGTGCCAGCAGTTTATCAACTAGCGGGAGCCAAGAGACCCAGTACTTC.

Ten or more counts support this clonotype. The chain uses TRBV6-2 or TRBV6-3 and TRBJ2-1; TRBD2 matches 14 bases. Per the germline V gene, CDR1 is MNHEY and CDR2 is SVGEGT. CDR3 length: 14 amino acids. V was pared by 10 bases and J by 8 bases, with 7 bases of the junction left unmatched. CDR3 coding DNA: TGTGCCACCATGGGACTAGCGGGAGAGGATGAGCAGTTCTTC. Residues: CATMGLAGEDEQFF.

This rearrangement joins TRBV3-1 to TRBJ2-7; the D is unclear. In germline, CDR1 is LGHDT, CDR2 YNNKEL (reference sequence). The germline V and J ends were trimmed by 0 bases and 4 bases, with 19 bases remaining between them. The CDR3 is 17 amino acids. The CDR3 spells CASSQESSDHRNYEQYF. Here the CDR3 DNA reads TGTGCCAGCAGCCAAGAATCGTCGGACCATAGGAATTACGAGCAGTACTTC.